Listed below are T cell receptor beta chains from one sample, sequenced in a study of identical twins. TCRdb itself ran the 5' RACE reads through MiXCR, one entry per CDR3 protein. The sample shows roughly 540,000 distinct CDR3 sequences, approximately 22% of them seen only once. The same data also went into a second study, on T cells expressing NK-cell markers.

Sample: CD4+ T cells sorted from blood. The origin of the receptors is a woman between 18 and 30 years old in good health. CDR3s include the opening cysteine and the closing phenylalanine or tryptophan. The order of the fields is CDR3 protein, CDR3 DNA, J gene, V gene, clone size, D gene. The D gene is left open where the match is weak. A row's size may be missing; if present it is once, few, many or a size class.

CDR3: CSARKGQGISYGYTF
DNA: TGCAGTGCTAGAAAAGGACAGGGAATTAGCTATGGCTACACCTTC
J: TRBJ1-2
V: TRBV20-1
size: .
D: TRBD1

CDR3: CASSFSAGGITGELFF
DNA: TGTGCCAGCAGCTTTTCAGCGGGAGGGATCACCGGGGAGCTGTTTTTT
J: TRBJ2-2
V: TRBV7-2
size: few
D: TRBD2

CDR3: CASSLRGATNEKLFF
DNA: TGTGCCAGCAGTTTACGAGGCGCAACTAATGAAAAACTGTTTTTT
J: TRBJ1-4
V: TRBV12-3/TRBV12-4
size: many
D: .

CDR3: CSAGTRDRHNEQFF
DNA: TGCAGTGCTGGGACCCGGGACAGACACAATGAGCAGTTCTTC
J: TRBJ2-1
V: TRBV20-1
size: .
D: TRBD1

CDR3: CASSDTGRAGDEQFF
DNA: TGTGCCAGCAGCGACACAGGGAGGGCTGGGGATGAGCAGTTCTTC
J: TRBJ2-1
V: TRBV9
size: .
D: .

CDR3: CASSPPEGGSSYNEQFF
DNA: TGTGCCAGCAGCCCCCCGGAGGGAGGGAGCTCCTACAATGAGCAGTTCTTC
J: TRBJ2-1
V: TRBV9
size: few
D: TRBD2

CDR3: CSARSDRGAYNSPLHF
DNA: TGCAGTGCTAGGTCAGACAGGGGAGCCTATAATTCACCCCTCCACTTT
J: TRBJ1-6
V: TRBV20-1
size: few
D: TRBD1

CDR3: CASSFGTSSLYEQFF
DNA: TGTGCCAGCAGCTTCGGGACTAGCTCATTATATGAGCAGTTCTTC
J: TRBJ2-1
V: TRBV12-3/TRBV12-4
size: .
D: TRBD2

CDR3: CASSLDWSTVISGANVLTF
DNA: TGTGCCAGCAGTTTGGACTGGTCTACGGTCATCTCTGGGGCCAACGTCCTGACTTTC
J: TRBJ2-6
V: TRBV5-4
size: few
D: .

CDR3: CATGRERRYEQYF
DNA: TGTGCCACCGGGAGGGAGAGGCGCTACGAGCAGTACTTC
J: TRBJ2-7
V: TRBV15
size: once
D: TRBD2

CDR3: CSAPEFNIQYF
DNA: TGCAGTGCCCCGGAGTTCAACATTCAGTACTTC
J: TRBJ2-4
V: TRBV20-1
size: .
D: .

CDR3: CASSLGRWDKDEQFF
DNA: TGTGCCAGCAGCTTGGGTCGTTGGGATAAGGACGAGCAGTTCTTC
J: TRBJ2-1
V: TRBV5-6
size: few
D: .

CDR3: CASKSMGRGNYGYTF
DNA: TGTGCCAGCAAGAGTATGGGACGGGGGAACTATGGCTACACCTTC
J: TRBJ1-2
V: TRBV9
size: .
D: .

CDR3: CASSYSVRQYGYTF
DNA: TGTGCCAGCAGTTACTCGGTCAGACAGTATGGCTACACCTTC
J: TRBJ1-2
V: TRBV6-5
size: many
D: .

CDR3: CSAGGLNSNQPQHF
DNA: TGCAGTGCTGGGGGCCTTAATAGCAATCAGCCCCAGCATTTT
J: TRBJ1-5
V: TRBV20-1
size: .
D: .

CDR3: CASSFADRANEQFF
DNA: TGTGCCAGCAGCTTCGCAGACAGGGCAAATGAGCAGTTCTTC
J: TRBJ2-1
V: TRBV7-2
size: .
D: TRBD1

CDR3: CASSSTGEVGELFF
DNA: TGTGCCAGCAGTTCGACAGGGGAGGTCGGGGAGCTGTTTTTT
J: TRBJ2-2
V: TRBV6-5
size: few
D: TRBD1

CDR3: CASSPAPGTSGGPPYEQYF
DNA: TGTGCCAGCAGTCCCGCCCCCGGGACTAGCGGGGGCCCCCCCTACGAGCAGTACTTC
J: TRBJ2-7
V: TRBV6-1
size: .
D: TRBD2

CDR3: CASSLWGPGQETQYF
DNA: TGTGCCAGCAGTTTATGGGGGCCGGGGCAAGAGACCCAGTACTTC
J: TRBJ2-5
V: TRBV12-3/TRBV12-4
size: few
D: .

CDR3: CASSLAGTGDTEAFF
DNA: TGTGCCAGCAGCTTGGCCGGGACAGGGGACACTGAAGCTTTCTTT
J: TRBJ1-1
V: TRBV5-5
size: few
D: TRBD1

CDR3: CASSMQGLRTGELFF
DNA: TGTGCCAGCAGCATGCAGGGTCTCAGGACCGGGGAGCTGTTTTTT
J: TRBJ2-2
V: TRBV6-5
size: .
D: .

CDR3: CASSYGPGSYNEQFF
DNA: TGTGCCAGCAGCTATGGACCCGGTTCCTACAATGAGCAGTTCTTC
J: TRBJ2-1
V: TRBV7-2
size: .
D: .

CDR3: CSARRTGVPEQYF
DNA: TGCAGTGCTAGACGGACAGGGGTTCCCGAGCAGTACTTC
J: TRBJ2-7
V: TRBV20-1
size: few
D: TRBD1

CDR3: CATSDFGTGELFF
DNA: TGTGCCACCAGTGATTTCGGGACCGGGGAGCTGTTTTTT
J: TRBJ2-2
V: TRBV24-1
size: .
D: .

CDR3: CASQGRRSPLHF
DNA: TGTGCCAGCCAGGGACGCCGATCACCCCTCCACTTT
J: TRBJ1-6
V: TRBV6-5
size: .
D: .

CDR3: CAWSWEDEQYF
DNA: TGTGCCTGGAGCTGGGAGGACGAGCAGTACTTC
J: TRBJ2-7
V: TRBV30
size: .
D: .

CDR3: CASSPGPGGKQYF
DNA: TGCGCCAGCAGTCCTGGTCCGGGGGGTAAGCAGTACTTC
J: TRBJ2-5
V: TRBV5-1
size: many
D: TRBD2

CDR3: CASQGDSHSTDTQYF
DNA: TGTGCTAGTCAGGGGGACAGCCATAGCACAGATACGCAGTATTTT
J: TRBJ2-3
V: TRBV12-5
size: .
D: TRBD1

CDR3: CAISESGRGEAFF
DNA: TGTGCCATCAGTGAGTCGGGACGGGGTGAAGCTTTCTTT
J: TRBJ1-1
V: TRBV10-3
size: .
D: .

CDR3: CASSFRLRGTNTGELFF
DNA: TGTGCCAGCAGCTTTCGCCTCAGGGGGACGAACACCGGGGAGCTGTTTTTT
J: TRBJ2-2
V: TRBV5-5
size: many
D: TRBD1

CDR3: CASISGFSNQPQHF
DNA: TGTGCCAGCATCTCTGGTTTTAGCAATCAGCCCCAGCATTTT
J: TRBJ1-5
V: TRBV6-1
size: many
D: .

CDR3: CASSLDARGWADTQYF
DNA: TGCGCCAGCAGCTTGGACGCCCGGGGGTGGGCAGATACGCAGTATTTT
J: TRBJ2-3
V: TRBV5-1
size: .
D: .

CDR3: CASRTGTGGHANYGYTF
DNA: TGCGCCAGCAGAACCGGGACAGGGGGCCACGCTAACTATGGCTACACCTTC
J: TRBJ1-2
V: TRBV5-1
size: .
D: TRBD1

CDR3: CASSLVAESVSTEAFF
DNA: TGCGCCAGCAGCTTGGTGGCGGAATCGGTGAGCACTGAAGCTTTCTTT
J: TRBJ1-1
V: TRBV5-1
size: .
D: .

CDR3: CSAGGLAGETQYF
DNA: TGCAGTGCTGGAGGACTAGCGGGTGAGACCCAGTACTTC
J: TRBJ2-5
V: TRBV20-1
size: many
D: TRBD2

CDR3: CASIHQGANVLTF
DNA: TGTGCCAGCATCCACCAAGGGGCCAACGTCCTGACTTTC
J: TRBJ2-6
V: TRBV5-6
size: .
D: .

CDR3: CSVALALNTEAFF
DNA: TGCAGCGTAGCTCTCGCCTTGAACACTGAAGCTTTCTTT
J: TRBJ1-1
V: TRBV29-1
size: .
D: .